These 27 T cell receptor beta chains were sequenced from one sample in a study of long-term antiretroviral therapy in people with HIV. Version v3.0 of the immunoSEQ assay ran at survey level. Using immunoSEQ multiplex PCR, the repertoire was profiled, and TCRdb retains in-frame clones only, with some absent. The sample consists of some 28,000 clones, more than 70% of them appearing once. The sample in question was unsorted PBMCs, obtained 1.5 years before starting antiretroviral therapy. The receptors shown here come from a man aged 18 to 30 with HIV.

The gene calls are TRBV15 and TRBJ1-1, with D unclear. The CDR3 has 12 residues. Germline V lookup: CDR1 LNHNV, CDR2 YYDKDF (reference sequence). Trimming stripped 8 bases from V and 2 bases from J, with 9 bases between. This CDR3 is CATSWVNTEAFF. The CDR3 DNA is TGTGCCACCTCGTGGGTCAACACTGAAGCTTTCTTT.

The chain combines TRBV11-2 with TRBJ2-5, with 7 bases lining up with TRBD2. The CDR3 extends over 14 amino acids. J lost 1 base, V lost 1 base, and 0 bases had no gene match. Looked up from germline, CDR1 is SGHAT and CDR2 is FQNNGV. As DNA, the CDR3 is TGTGCCAGCAGCTTAGGGACTAGCCAAGAGACCCAGTACTTC. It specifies CASSLGTSQETQYF.

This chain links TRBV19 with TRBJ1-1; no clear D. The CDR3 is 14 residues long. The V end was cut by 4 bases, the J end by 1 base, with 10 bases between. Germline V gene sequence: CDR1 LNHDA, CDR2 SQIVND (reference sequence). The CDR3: CASSTLGRNTEAFF. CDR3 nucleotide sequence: TGTGCCAGTAGTACGCTAGGGAGGAACACTGAAGCTTTCTTT. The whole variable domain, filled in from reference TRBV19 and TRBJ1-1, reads DGGITQSPKYLFRKEGQNVTLSCEQNLNHDAMYWYRQDPGQGLRLIYYSQIVNDFQKGDIAEGYSVSREKKESFPLTVTSAQKNPTAFYLCASSTLGRNTEAFFGQGTRLTVV.

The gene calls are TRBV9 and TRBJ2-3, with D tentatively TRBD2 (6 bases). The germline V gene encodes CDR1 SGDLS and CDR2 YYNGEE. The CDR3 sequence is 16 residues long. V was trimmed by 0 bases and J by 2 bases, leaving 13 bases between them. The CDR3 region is CASSVASRGFTDTQYF. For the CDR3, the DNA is TGTGCCAGCAGCGTAGCTTCGCGGGGATTCACAGATACGCAGTATTTT.

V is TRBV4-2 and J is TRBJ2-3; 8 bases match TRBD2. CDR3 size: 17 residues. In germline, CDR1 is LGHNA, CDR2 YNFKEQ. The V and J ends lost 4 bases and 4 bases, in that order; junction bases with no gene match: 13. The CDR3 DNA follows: TGTGCCAGCAGCCCAGCGGCCGGGGGGGGAGGCGCAGATACGCAGTATTTT. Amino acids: CASSPAAGGGGADTQYF.

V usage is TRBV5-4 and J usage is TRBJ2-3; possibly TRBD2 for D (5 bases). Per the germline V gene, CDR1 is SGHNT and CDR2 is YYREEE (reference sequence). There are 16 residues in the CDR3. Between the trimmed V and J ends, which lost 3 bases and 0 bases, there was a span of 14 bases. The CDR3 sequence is CASSSQAGGSTDTQYF. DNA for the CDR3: TGTGCCAGCAGCTCGCAGGCGGGCGGTAGCACAGATACGCAGTATTTT.

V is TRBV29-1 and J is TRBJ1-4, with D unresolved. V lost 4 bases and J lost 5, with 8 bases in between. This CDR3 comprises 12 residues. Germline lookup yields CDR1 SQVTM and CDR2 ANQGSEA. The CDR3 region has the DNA TGCAGCGTTGTGGTGGGAAATGAAAAACTGTTTTTT. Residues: CSVVVGNEKLFF.

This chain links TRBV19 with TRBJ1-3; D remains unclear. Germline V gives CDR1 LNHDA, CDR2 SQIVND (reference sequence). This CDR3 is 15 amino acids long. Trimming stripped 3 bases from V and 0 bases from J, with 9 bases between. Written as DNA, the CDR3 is TGTGCCAGTAGTATGTACTGGAGCTCTGGAAACACCATATATTTT. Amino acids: CASSMYWSSGNTIYF.

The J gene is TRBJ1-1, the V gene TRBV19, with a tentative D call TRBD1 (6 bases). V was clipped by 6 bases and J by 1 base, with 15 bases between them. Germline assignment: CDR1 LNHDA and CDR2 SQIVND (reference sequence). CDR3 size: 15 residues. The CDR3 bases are TGTGCCAGTAGAGACGGGGGCGCTGGGAACACTGAAGCTTTCTTT. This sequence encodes CASRDGGAGNTEAFF.

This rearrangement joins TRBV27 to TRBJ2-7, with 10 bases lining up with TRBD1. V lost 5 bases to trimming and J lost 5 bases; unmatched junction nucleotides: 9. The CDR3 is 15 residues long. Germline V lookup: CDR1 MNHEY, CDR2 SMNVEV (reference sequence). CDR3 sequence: CASSRKTGGLNEQYF. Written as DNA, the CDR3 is TGTGCCAGCAGTCGGAAGACAGGGGGCTTGAACGAGCAGTACTTC.

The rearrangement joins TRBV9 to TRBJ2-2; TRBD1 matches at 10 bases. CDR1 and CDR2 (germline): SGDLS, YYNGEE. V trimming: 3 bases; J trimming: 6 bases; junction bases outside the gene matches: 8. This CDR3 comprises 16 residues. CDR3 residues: CASSGPGTGVPGELFF. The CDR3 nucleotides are TGTGCCAGCAGCGGGCCCGGGACAGGGGTCCCCGGGGAGCTGTTTTTT.

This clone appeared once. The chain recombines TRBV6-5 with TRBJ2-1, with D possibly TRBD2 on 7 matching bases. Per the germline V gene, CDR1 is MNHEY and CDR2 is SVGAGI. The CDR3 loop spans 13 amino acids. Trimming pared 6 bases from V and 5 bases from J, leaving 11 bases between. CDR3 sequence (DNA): TGTGCCAGCAGAAAGGGGGGGGACAATGAGCAGTTCTTC. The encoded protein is CASRKGGDNEQFF.

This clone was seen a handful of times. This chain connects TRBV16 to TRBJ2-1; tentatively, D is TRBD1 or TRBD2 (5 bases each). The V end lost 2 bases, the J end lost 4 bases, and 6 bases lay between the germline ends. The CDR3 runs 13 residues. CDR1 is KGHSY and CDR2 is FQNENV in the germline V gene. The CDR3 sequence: CASSQGGYNEQFF. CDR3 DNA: TGTGCCAGCAGCCAAGGGGGATACAATGAGCAGTTCTTC. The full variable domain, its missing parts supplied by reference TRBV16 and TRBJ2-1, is GEEVAQTPKHLVRGEGQKAKLYCAPIKGHSYVFWYQQVLKNEFKFLISFQNENVFDETGMPKERFSAKCLPNSPCSLEIQATKLEDSAVYFCASSQGGYNEQFFGPGTRLTVL.

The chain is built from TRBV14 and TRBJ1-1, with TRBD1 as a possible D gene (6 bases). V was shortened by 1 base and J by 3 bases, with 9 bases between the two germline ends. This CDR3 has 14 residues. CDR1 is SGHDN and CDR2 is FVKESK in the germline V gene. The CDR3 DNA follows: TGTGCCAGCAGCCAAGTAGGGGGTTACACTGAAGCTTTCTTT. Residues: CASSQVGGYTEAFF.

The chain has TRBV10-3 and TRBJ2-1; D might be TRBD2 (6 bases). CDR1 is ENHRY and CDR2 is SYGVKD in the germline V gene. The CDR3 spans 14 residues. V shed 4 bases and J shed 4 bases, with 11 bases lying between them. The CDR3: CAISVSGPYNEQFF. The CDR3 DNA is TGTGCCATCAGTGTTAGCGGACCATACAATGAGCAGTTCTTC.

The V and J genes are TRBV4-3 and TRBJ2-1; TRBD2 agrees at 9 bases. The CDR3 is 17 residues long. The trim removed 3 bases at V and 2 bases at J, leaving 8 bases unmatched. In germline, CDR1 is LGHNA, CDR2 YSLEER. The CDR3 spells CASSHDLAGRTYNEQFF. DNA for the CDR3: TGCGCCAGCAGCCACGATCTAGCGGGACGGACCTACAATGAGCAGTTCTTC.

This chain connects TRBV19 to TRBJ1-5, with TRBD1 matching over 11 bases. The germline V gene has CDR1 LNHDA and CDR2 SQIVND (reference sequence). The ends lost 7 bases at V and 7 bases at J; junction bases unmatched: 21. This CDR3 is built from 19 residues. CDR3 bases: TGTGCCAGTACCGCGGACAGGGGGCTGCGTTTGAGGGTTGGGCAGCCCCAGCATTTT. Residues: CASTADRGLRLRVGQPQHF.

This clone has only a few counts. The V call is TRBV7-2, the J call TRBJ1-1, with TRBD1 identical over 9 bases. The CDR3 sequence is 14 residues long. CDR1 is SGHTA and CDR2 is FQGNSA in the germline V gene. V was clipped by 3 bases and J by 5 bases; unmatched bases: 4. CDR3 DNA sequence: TGTGCCAGCAGCTTGACAGGGGGTGAGACTGAAGCTTTCTTT. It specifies CASSLTGGETEAFF.

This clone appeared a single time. This CDR3 is CASSYPRDRGFDEQYF. CDR3 nucleotide sequence: TGTGCCAGCAGCTACCCCCGGGACAGGGGGTTTGACGAGCAGTACTTC. The genes are TRBV7-2 and TRBJ2-7; TRBD1 matches 11 bases. This CDR3 is built from 16 residues. CDR1 is SGHTA, CDR2 FQGNSA, per germline. V gave up 4 bases and J gave up 5 bases; unmatched junction bases: 10. Drawing the rest from reference TRBV7-2 and TRBJ2-7, the complete variable domain is GAGVSQSPSNKVTEKGKDVELRCDPISGHTALYWYRQSLGQGLEFLIYFQGNSAPDKSGLPSDRFSAERTGGSVSTLTIQRTQQEDSAVYLCASSYPRDRGFDEQYFGPGTRLTVT.

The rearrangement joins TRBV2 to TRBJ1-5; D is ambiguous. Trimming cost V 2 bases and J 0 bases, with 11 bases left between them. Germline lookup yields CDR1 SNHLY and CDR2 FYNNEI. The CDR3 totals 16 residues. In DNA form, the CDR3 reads TGTGCCAGCAGTGAAAGGGCAGCTTATAGCAATCAGCCCCAGCATTTT. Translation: CASSERAAYSNQPQHF. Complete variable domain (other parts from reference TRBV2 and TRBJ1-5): EPEVTQTPSHQVTQMGQEVILRCVPISNHLYFYWYRQILGQKVEFLVSFYNNEISEKSEIFDDQFSVERPDGSNFTLKIRSTKLEDSAMYFCASSERAAYSNQPQHFGDGTRLSIL.

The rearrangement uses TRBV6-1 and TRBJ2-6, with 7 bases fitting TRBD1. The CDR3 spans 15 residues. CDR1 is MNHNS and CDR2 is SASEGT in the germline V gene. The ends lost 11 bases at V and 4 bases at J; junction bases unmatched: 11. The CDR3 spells CAGNRGARGANVLTF. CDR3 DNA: TGTGCCGGCAACAGGGGCGCGAGGGGGGCCAACGTCCTGACTTTC.

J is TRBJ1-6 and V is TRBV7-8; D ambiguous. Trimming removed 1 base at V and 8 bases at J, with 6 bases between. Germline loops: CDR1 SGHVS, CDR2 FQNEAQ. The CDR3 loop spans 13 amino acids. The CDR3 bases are TGTGCCAGCAGCTTAGACACCTATTCACCCCTCCACTTT. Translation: CASSLDTYSPLHF.

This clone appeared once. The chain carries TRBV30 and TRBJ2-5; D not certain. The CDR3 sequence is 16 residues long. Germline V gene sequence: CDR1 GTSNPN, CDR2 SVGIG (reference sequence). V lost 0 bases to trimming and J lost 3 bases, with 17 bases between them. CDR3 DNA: TGTGCCTGGAGTGTATTGTTACGGCTCCCGGAAGAGACCCAGTACTTC. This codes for CAWSVLLRLPEETQYF.

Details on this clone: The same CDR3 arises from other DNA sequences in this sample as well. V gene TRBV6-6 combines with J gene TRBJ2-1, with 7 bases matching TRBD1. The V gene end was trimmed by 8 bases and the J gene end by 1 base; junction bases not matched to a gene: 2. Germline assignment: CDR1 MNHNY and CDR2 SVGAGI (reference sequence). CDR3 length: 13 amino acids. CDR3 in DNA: TGTGCCAGCGGGACAGATTCCTACAATGAGCAGTTCTTC. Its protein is CASGTDSYNEQFF.

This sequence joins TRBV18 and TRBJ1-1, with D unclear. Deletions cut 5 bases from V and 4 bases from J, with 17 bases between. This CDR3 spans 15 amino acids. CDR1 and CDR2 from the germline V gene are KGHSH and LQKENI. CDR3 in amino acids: CASSVEGLVGTEAFF. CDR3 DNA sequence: TGTGCCAGCTCAGTCGAGGGTTTGGTGGGCACTGAAGCTTTCTTT.

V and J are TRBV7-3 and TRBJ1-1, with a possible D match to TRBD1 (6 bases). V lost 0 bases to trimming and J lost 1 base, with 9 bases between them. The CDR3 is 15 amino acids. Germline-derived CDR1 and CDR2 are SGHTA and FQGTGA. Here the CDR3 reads CASSLTGGSNTEAFF. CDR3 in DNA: TGTGCCAGCAGCTTAACAGGGGGGTCGAACACTGAAGCTTTCTTT.

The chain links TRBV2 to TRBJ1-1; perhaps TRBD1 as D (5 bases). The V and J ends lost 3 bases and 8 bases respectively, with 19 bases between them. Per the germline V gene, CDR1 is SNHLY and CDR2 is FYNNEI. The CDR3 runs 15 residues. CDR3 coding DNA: TGTGCCAGCAGTGACAGGCGGGGGGGTATAGAGGAAGCTTTCTTT. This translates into CASSDRRGGIEEAFF.